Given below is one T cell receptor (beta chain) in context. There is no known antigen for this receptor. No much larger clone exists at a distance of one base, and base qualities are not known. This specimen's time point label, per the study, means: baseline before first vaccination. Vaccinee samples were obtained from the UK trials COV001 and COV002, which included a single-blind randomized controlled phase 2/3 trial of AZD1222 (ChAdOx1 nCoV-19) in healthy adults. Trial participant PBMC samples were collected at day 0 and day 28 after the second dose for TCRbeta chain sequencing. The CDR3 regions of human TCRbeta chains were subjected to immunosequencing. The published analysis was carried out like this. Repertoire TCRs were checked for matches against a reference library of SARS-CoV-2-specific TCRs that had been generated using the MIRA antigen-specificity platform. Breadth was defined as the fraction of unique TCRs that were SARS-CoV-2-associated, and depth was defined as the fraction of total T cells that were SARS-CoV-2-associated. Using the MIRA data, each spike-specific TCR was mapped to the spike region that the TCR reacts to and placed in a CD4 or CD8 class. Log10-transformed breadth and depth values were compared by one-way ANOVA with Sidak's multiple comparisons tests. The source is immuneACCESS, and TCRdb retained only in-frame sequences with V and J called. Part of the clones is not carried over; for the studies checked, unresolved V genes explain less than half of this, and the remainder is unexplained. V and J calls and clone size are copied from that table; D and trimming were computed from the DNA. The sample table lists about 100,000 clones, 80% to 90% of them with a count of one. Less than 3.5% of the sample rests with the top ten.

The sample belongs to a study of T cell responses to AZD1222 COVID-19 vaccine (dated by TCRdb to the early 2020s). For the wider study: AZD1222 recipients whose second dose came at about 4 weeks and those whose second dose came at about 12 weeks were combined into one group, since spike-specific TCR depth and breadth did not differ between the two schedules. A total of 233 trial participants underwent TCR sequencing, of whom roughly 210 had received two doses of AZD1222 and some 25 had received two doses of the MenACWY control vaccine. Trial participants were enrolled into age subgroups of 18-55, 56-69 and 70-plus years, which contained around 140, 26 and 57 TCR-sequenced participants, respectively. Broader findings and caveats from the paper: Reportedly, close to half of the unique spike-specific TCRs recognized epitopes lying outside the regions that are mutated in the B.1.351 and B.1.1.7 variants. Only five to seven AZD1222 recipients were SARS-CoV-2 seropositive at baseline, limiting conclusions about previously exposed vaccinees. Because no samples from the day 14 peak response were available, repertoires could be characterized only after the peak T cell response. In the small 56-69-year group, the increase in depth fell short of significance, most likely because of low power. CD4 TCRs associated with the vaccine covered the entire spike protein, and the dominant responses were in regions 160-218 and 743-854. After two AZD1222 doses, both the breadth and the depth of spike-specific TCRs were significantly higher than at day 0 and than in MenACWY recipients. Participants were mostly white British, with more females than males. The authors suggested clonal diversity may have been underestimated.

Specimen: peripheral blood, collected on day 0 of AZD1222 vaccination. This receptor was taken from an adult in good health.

The CDR3 protein sequence reads: CASSQISSNPGAFF. The nucleotides are TGCGCCAGCAGCCAAATCTCAAGTAATCCCGGAGCTTTCTTT. The sequence is built from TRBV4-3 and TRBJ1-1, with the D gene not confidently named. For CDR1 and CDR2, the germline V gene lists LGHNA and YSLEER. There are 14 amino acids in the CDR3, from cysteine to phenylalanine inclusive. The kept DNA is CDR3 alone, 42 bases in frame from the first base. V is pared back by 2 bases and J by 10 bases, with 17 bases lying between the germline termini.